Sequencing of this TCR beta chain was carried out in a study of CD8 T cells in ankylosing spondylitis. Study conclusions and caveats: Disease-associated clones were reportedly significantly overrepresented in matched ankylosing spondylitis synovial fluid. CD8+ by phenotype, disease-linked clones were relatively rare in peripheral blood. Earlier studies detected some motif variants in reactive arthritis synovial fluid and blood.

Of note for this clonotype: Its specificity is unknown. Relative to the germline gene, one junction end is altered; a read error may explain this.

In germline, CDR1 is SGHTA, CDR2 FQGNSA. The CDR3 extends over 16 amino acids. Quantitative molecular-barcoded 5'-RACE generated the TCR beta libraries. TCRdb re-called the 5' RACE reads with MiXCR, one entry per CDR3 protein. Of a few hundred thousand distinct CDR3 sequences listed, roughly a tenth are singletons. The gene calls are TRBV7-2 and TRBJ2-1; 9 bases are a match to TRBD1. Sequencing was carried out using blood, either unsorted or a sorted T cell fraction (not recorded which). This clonotype was sampled from a male donor with ankylosing spondylitis or in good health (not recorded which). The CDR3 DNA reads TGTGCCAGCAGCTCAGAACAGGGGGCGTCCTACAATGAGCAGCTCTTC. It yields the protein CASSSEQGASYNEQLF.